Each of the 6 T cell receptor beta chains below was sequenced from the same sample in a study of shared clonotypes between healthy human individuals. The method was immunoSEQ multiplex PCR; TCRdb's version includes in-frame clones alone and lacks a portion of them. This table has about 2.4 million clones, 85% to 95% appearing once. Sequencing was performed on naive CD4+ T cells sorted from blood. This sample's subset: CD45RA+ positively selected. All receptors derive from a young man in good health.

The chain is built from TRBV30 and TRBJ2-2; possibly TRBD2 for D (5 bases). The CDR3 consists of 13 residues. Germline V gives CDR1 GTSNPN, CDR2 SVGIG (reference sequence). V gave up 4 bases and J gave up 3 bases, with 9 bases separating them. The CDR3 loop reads CAWNRGYTGELFF. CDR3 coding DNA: TGTGCCTGGAATCGGGGTTACACCGGGGAGCTGTTTTTT.

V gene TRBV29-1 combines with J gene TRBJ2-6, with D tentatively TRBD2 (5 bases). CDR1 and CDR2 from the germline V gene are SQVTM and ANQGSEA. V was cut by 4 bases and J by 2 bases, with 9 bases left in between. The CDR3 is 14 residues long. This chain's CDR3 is CSVGAEPGANVLTF. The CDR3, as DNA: TGCAGCGTTGGAGCGGAGCCTGGGGCCAACGTCCTGACTTTC.

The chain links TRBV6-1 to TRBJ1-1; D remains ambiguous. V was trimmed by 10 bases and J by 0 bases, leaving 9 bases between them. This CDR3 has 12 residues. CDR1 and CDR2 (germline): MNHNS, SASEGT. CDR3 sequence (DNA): TGTGCCATCTCAATTATGAACACTGAAGCTTTCTTT. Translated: CAISIMNTEAFF.

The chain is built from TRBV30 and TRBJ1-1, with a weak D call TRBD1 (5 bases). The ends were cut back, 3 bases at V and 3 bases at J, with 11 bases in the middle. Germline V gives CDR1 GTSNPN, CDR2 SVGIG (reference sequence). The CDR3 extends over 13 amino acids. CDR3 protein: CAWSDRYDTEAFF. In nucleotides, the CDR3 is TGTGCCTGGAGCGACAGATATGACACTGAAGCTTTCTTT.

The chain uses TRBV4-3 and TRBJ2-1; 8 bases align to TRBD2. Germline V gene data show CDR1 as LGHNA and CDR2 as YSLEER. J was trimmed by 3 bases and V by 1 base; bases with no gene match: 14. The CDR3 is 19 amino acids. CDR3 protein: CASSQGIDLRLASYNEQFF. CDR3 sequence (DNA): TGCGCCAGCAGCCAAGGGATAGACTTGAGACTAGCGAGCTACAATGAGCAGTTCTTC.

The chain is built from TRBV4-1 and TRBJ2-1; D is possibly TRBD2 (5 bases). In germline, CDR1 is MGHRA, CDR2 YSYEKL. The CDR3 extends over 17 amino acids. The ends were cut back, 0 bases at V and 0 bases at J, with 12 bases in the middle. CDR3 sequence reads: CASSQDEGPSSYNEQFF. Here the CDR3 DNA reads TGCGCCAGCAGCCAAGATGAGGGTCCCAGCTCCTACAATGAGCAGTTCTTC.